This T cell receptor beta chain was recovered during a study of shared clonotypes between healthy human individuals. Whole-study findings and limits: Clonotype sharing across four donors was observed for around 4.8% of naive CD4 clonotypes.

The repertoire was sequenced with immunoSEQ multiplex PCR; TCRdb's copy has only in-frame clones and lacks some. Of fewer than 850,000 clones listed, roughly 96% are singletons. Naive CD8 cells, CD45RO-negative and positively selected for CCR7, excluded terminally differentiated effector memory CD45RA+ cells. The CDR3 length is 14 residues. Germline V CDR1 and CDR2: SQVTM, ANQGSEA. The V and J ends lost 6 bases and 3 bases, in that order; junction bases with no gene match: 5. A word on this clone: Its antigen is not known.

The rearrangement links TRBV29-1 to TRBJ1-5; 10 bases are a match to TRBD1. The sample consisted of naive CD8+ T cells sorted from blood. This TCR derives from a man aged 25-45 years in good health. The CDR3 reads CSVRTGGVNQPQHF. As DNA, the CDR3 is TGCAGCGTGCGGACAGGGGGGGTCAATCAGCCCCAGCATTTT.